This T cell receptor (beta chain) appears in the sequencing data of a study of blood T cell repertoires in COVID-19. Study-level background: Sites across the United States, Italy and Spain contributed samples from acute and convalescent COVID-19.

Those who participated ranged in age from about 18 to 89 years and resided in 20 to 30 US areas. Cohort allocation depended upon clinical history that participants reported. Cohort 3 donors were reported recovered after two negative PCRs, clearance, or symptom resolution. The table came from immunoSEQ multiplex PCR; TCRdb's copy has only in-frame clones and leaves some out. This sample has some 370,000 clones, with roughly four fifths found just once. CDR3 length equals 14 residues. J lost 8 bases, V lost 4 bases, and 9 bases had no gene match. The germline V gene has CDR1 SGHRS and CDR2 YFSETQ. What was sequenced was PBMCs or T cells enriched from blood (not recorded which). This chain connects TRBV5-1 to TRBJ1-2, with 9 bases identical to TRBD1. The TCR originated in a woman aged 45 to 65 who had recovered from COVID-19. The CDR3 protein is CASSQGTGFKGYTF. CDR3 nucleotide sequence: TGCGCCAGCAGCCAAGGGACAGGGTTTAAGGGCTACACCTTC.